The 5 T cell receptor beta chains presented below share a single source sample, sequenced in a study of brain T cells in children with intractable seizures (dated by TCRdb to the early 2020s). Library method: the immunoSEQ multiplex PCR assay. TCRdb provides this immuneACCESS table in a form limited to in-frame rearrangements. Some clones are lacking; in checked studies, under half of them reflect an unresolved V gene, and why the rest are absent is not known. This sample lists 340,000 or so clones; 93% were detected once. The ten top clones hold about 5.8% of the sample. Sample time point, as interpreted from the label and publication: blood from clinic visit 5 months post-surgery; TSC patient then seizure free. This material consisted of peripheral blood, taken approximately 5 months after surgery. The source of these receptors is a boy younger than two with tuberous sclerosis and intractable seizures.

In its sample, this clone was seen once. The chain joins TRBV7-9 to TRBJ1-5; a weak D match, TRBD1 (5 bases). Trimming shortened V by 3 bases and J by 4 bases, and 13 bases separated the two germline ends. This CDR3 has 15 amino acids. CDR1 and CDR2 (germline): SEHNR, FQNEAQ (reference sequence). The CDR3 here is CASSFGQGLNQPQHF. The DNA for the CDR3 is TGTGCCAGCAGCTTCGGGCAGGGCTTGAATCAGCCCCAGCATTTT.

V usage is TRBV7-2 and J usage is TRBJ2-1; D tentatively reads TRBD1 or TRBD2 (5 bases each). Germline V gene sequence: CDR1 SGHTA, CDR2 FQGNSA. Trimming left V 0 bases short and J 4 bases short, with 7 bases between. The CDR3 sequence is 14 residues long. In nucleotides, the CDR3 is TGTGCCAGCAGCTTAGCGGGGGATTACAATGAGCAGTTCTTC. This translates into CASSLAGDYNEQFF.

The rearrangement links TRBV27 to TRBJ1-4; D gene ambiguous. Trimming took off 2 bases at V and 9 bases at J, with 16 bases between the two ends. This CDR3 spans 15 amino acids. CDR1 and CDR2 from the germline V gene are MNHEY and SMNVEV (reference sequence). The CDR3 here is CASSLVPPSGKKLFF. The CDR3 nucleotides read TGTGCCAGCAGTTTAGTTCCACCCTCGGGGAAAAAACTGTTTTTT.

The genes are TRBV6-1 and TRBJ2-3; 10 positions match TRBD2. This CDR3 contains 17 residues. Germline V gene data show CDR1 as MNHNS and CDR2 as SASEGT. V was pared by 2 bases and J by 5 bases, with 10 bases of the junction left unmatched. CDR3 nucleotides: TGTGCCAGCAGTGAAACTCTAGCGGGGGCCCTCGGAGATACGCAGTATTTT. It specifies CASSETLAGALGDTQYF.

This chain joins TRBV12-3 or TRBV12-4 and TRBJ1-1; TRBD1 agrees at 7 bases. The CDR3 runs to 13 residues. Trimming cost V 1 base and J 4 bases; bases outside gene matches: 0. CDR3 coding DNA: TGTGCCAGCAGTTTAGGACAGGGCACTGAAGCTTTCTTT. This encodes CASSLGQGTEAFF.